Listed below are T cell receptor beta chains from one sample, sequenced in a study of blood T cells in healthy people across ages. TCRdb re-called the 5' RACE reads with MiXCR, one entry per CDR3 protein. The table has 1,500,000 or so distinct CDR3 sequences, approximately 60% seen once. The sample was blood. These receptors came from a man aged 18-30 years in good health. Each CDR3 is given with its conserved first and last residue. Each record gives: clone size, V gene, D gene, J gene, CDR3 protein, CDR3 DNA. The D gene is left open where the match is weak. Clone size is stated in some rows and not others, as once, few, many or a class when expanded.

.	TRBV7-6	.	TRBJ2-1	CASSLMVMGLGVAYNEQFF	TGTGCCAGCAGCTTAATGGTAATGGGTCTAGGGGTGGCCTACAATGAGCAGTTCTTC
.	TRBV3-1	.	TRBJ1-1	CASSQDDRLDVAFF	TGTGCCAGCAGCCAAGACGACCGACTGGACGTGGCTTTCTTT
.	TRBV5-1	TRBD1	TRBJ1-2	CASSWRQGAGGYTF	TGCGCCAGCAGCTGGAGACAGGGTGCGGGGGGCTACACCTTC
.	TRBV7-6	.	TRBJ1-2	CAGSSQRNYGYTF	TGTGCCGGCAGCTCACAGCGAAACTATGGCTACACCTTC
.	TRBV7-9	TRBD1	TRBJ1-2	CASSPSALRPGQDDGYTF	TGTGCCAGCAGCCCTTCAGCCCTCCGACCCGGACAGGACGATGGCTACACCTTC
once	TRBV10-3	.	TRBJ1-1	CAISDVRGIGGTEAFF	TGTGCCATCAGCGACGTGAGAGGGATTGGGGGTACTGAAGCTTTCTTT
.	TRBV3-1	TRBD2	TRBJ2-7	CASSQLAGEPYEQYF	TGTGCCAGCAGCCAACTAGCGGGGGAGCCCTACGAGCAGTACTTC
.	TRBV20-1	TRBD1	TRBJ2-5	CSAVDRVGETQYF	TGCAGTGCTGTCGACAGGGTAGGAGAGACCCAGTACTTC
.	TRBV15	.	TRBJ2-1	CATSSGPGNEQFF	TGTGCCACCAGCAGCGGGCCAGGTAATGAGCAGTTCTTC
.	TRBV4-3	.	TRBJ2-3	CASSQAKRSTDTQYF	TGCGCCAGCAGCCAAGCGAAGCGAAGCACAGATACGCAGTATTTT
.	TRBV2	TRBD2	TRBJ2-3	CASKTSGLDTQYF	TGTGCCAGCAAGACTAGCGGGCTAGATACGCAGTATTTT
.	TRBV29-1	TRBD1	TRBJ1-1	CSVERDRVGTEAFF	TGCAGCGTTGAAAGAGACAGGGTGGGCACTGAAGCTTTCTTT
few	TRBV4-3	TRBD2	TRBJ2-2	CASSQGLAGTYTGELFF	TGCGCCAGCAGCCAAGGGCTAGCGGGGACTTACACCGGGGAGCTGTTTTTT
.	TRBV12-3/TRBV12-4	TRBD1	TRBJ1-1	CASSSTGQGDTEAFF	TGTGCCAGCAGTTCGACAGGGCAGGGGGACACTGAAGCTTTCTTT
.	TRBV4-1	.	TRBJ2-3	CASRPDSTSTDTQYF	TGCGCCAGCAGACCTGATAGCACTAGCACAGATACGCAGTATTTT
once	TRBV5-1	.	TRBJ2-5	CASSLASKFEQYF	TGCGCCAGCAGCTTGGCTAGCAAGTTTGAGCAGTACTTC
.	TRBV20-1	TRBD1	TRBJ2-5	CSANTGGVKTQYF	TGCAGTGCCAATACAGGGGGCGTGAAGACCCAGTACTTC
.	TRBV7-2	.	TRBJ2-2	CASSLESVGLNTGELFF	TGTGCCAGCAGCTTAGAGTCGGTAGGGCTTAACACCGGGGAGCTGTTTTTT
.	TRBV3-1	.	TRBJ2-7	CASSFALGGHKSYEQYF	TGTGCCAGCAGCTTTGCCCTCGGGGGACACAAGAGCTACGAGCAGTACTTC
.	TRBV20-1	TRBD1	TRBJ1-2	CSARDRGSSNYGYTF	TGCAGTGCTAGGGACAGGGGATCCTCTAACTATGGCTACACCTTC
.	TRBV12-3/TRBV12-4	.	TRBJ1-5	CASSLKGYRPDQPQHF	TGTGCCAGCAGTTTAAAAGGTTACAGGCCGGATCAGCCCCAGCATTTT
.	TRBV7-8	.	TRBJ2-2	CASTSMWRGGLNTGELFF	TGTGCCAGCACCTCTATGTGGCGGGGTGGACTGAACACCGGGGAGCTGTTTTTT
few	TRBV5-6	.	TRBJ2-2	CASSSLTENTGELFF	TGTGCCAGCAGCTCGCTGACCGAGAACACCGGGGAGCTGTTTTTT
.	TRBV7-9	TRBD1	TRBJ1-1	CASSWGQGGVAFF	TGTGCCAGCAGCTGGGGACAGGGGGGAGTAGCTTTCTTT
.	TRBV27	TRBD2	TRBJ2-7	CASSGLAGDQLYEQYF	TGTGCCAGCAGCGGACTAGCGGGGGACCAATTATACGAGCAGTACTTC
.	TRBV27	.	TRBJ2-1	CASKTSELRTEQFF	TGTGCCAGCAAAACCAGTGAGTTACGGACAGAGCAGTTCTTC
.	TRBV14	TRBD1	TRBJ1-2	CASSQETAGGRGYGYTF	TGTGCCAGCAGCCAAGAAACGGCAGGGGGGCGAGGCTATGGCTACACCTTC
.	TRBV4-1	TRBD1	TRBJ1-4	CASSVAQGNLEKLFF	TGCGCCAGCAGTGTGGCACAGGGGAATCTTGAAAAACTGTTTTTT
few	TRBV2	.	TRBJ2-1	CASRQGYVAYNEQFF	TGTGCCAGCCGGCAGGGCTACGTGGCCTACAATGAGCAGTTCTTC
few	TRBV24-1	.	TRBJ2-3	CATSDLGTDTQYF	TGTGCCACCAGTGATCTAGGGACAGATACGCAGTATTTT
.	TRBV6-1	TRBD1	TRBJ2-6	CASGDRDDSGANVLTF	TGTGCCAGCGGGGACAGGGATGACTCTGGGGCCAACGTCCTGACTTTC
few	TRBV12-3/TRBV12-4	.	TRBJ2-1	CASTPSGAGYNEQFF	TGTGCCAGCACCCCCTCGGGGGCCGGGTACAATGAGCAGTTCTTC
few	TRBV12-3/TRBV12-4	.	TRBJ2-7	CASSDGMLTYEQYF	TGTGCCAGCAGTGATGGAATGCTTACCTACGAGCAGTACTTC
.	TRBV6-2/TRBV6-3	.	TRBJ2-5	CASSKASGSGSETQYF	TGTGCCAGCAGCAAAGCGTCAGGGTCTGGGAGTGAGACCCAGTACTTC
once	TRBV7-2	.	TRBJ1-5	CASSRVGIQPQHF	TGTGCCAGCAGCCGAGTTGGGATTCAGCCCCAGCATTTT
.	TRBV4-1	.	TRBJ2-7	CASSQFYGWQLTYEQYF	TGCGCCAGCAGCCAATTTTATGGGTGGCAGTTAACGTACGAGCAGTACTTC
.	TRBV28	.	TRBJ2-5	CASTQTEETQYF	TGTGCCAGCACGCAGACTGAAGAGACCCAGTACTTC
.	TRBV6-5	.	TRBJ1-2	CASSYGTSGYTF	TGTGCCAGCAGTTACGGGACCTCTGGCTACACCTTC
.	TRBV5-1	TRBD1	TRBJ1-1	CASIPGTGRNTEAFF	TGCGCCAGCATCCCCGGGACAGGACGGAACACTGAAGCTTTCTTT
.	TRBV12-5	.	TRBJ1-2	CASGLLRYLHGYTF	TGTGCTAGTGGTTTACTTAGGTACCTACATGGCTACACCTTC
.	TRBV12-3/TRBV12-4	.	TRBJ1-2	CASTRGTEGGYTF	TGTGCCAGCACCCGGGGCACCGAGGGAGGCTACACCTTC
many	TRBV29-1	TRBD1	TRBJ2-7	CSVEAGQAYEQYF	TGCAGCGTTGAAGCAGGACAGGCCTACGAGCAGTACTTC
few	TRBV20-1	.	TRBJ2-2	CSAKRTSTGELFF	TGCAGTGCTAAAAGGACCAGCACCGGGGAGCTGTTTTTT
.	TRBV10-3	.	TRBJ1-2	CAISEVNSDRGYGYTF	TGTGCCATCAGTGAGGTAAACTCGGACCGGGGCTATGGCTACACCTTC
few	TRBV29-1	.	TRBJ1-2	CSVQDIYGYTF	TGCAGCGTTCAGGACATCTATGGCTACACCTTC